This TCR beta chain originates from a study of blood T cell repertoires in COVID-19. Study details: Acute and convalescent COVID-19 samples came from the United States, Italy and Spain. Sources were T cells, B-cell-depleted T cells, or PBMCs; the material itself was cDNA or gDNA.

The CDR3 extends over 14 amino acids. Germline lookup yields CDR1 SGHRS and CDR2 YFSETQ. Deletions cut 2 bases from V and 0 bases from J, with 5 bases between. Using immunoSEQ multiplex PCR, the repertoire was profiled, and TCRdb retains in-frame clones only, with some absent. This table holds over 95,000 clones, roughly 84% found once. This clonotype was sampled from a woman aged 40-49 years with acute or convalescent COVID-19. Sequencing input: peripheral blood. The V gene is TRBV5-1, the J gene TRBJ2-2; D unclear. The CDR3 spells CASSFSANTGELFF. For the CDR3, the DNA is TGCGCCAGCAGCTTTTCAGCGAACACCGGGGAGCTGTTTTTT.